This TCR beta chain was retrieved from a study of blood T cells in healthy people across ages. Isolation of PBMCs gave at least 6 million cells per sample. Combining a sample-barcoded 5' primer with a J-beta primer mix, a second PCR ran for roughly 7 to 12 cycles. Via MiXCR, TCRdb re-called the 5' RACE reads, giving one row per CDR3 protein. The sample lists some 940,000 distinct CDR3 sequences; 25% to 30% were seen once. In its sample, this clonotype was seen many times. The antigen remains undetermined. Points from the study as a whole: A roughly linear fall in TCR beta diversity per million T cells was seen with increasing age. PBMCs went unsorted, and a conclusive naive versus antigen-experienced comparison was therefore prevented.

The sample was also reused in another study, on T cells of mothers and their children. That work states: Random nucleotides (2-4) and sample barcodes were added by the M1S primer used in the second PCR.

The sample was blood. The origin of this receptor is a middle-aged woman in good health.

As DNA, the CDR3 is TGTGCCAGCAGCCAAGATCCCCGGGGGGGCACAGATACGCAGTATTTT. Translated: CASSQDPRGGTDTQYF. V usage is TRBV3-1 and J usage is TRBJ2-3; 7 bases line up with TRBD2. Per the germline V gene, CDR1 is LGHDT and CDR2 is YNNKEL (reference sequence). J gave up 1 base and V 0 bases, and 4 bases lay outside the gene matches. This CDR3 has 16 amino acids.